The 14 T cell receptor beta chains below were found in one sample sequenced in a study of regulatory T cells in long-lasting Graves disease. Time point in this sample: newly diagnosed GD, antithyroid drugs for less than 3 months. TCR sequences were obtained from RNA taken from PBMCs. Building the TCR beta libraries relied on iRepertoire HTBI primers, and CDR3 regions underwent Arm-PCR. In TCRdb, the multiplex PCR reads were re-called with MiXCR into one record per CDR3 protein. This sample carries about 460,000 distinct CDR3 sequences, about 14% of them seen once, and the ten largest clones take around a sixth. These data also formed part of another study, on T cells in Graves' hyperthyroidism and ophthalmopathy.

The sequencing used peripheral blood mononuclear cells (PBMCs), collected at new diagnosis, from a patient treated with antithyroid drugs. These receptors originate from a woman between 50 and 59 years old with Graves disease.

This clonotype was detected ten times or more. The rearrangement links TRBV12-3 or TRBV12-4 to TRBJ1-1; tentative D call: TRBD1 (6 bases). V dropped 2 bases and J dropped 3 bases, with 16 bases sitting between them. The CDR3 is 16 residues long. As DNA, the CDR3 is TGTGCCAGCAGTTTACGGCAGGCAGGGGCGGACACTGAAGCTTTCTTT. Amino acids: CASSLRQAGADTEAFF.

This clonotype was picked up many times. The J gene is TRBJ2-2, the V gene TRBV20-1; 10 bases are a match to TRBD2. V gave up 5 bases and J gave up 5 bases; unmatched junction bases: 5. This CDR3 spans 14 amino acids. Germline CDR1 and CDR2: DFQATT and SNEGSKA (reference sequence). DNA for the CDR3: TGCAGTGCTCGACTAGCGGGCAGTACCGGGGAGCTGTTTTTT. This translates into CSARLAGSTGELFF.

The table lists this clonotype with a few counts. The DNA of the CDR3 is TGTGCCAGCAGCCACCGGATAGGGACAACTAATGAAAAACTGTTTTTT. It encodes CASSHRIGTTNEKLFF. The chain joins TRBV7-8 to TRBJ1-4, with D uncertain. Germline CDR1 is SGHVS and CDR2 is FQNEAQ. CDR3 length: 16 residues. The V end lost 5 bases, the J end lost 0 bases, and 13 bases lay between the germline ends.

The chain recombines TRBV18 with TRBJ1-2; D not certain. V lost 8 bases and J lost 2, with 12 bases in between. This CDR3 is built from 13 residues. Germline V gene data show CDR1 as KGHSH and CDR2 as LQKENI. The CDR3 DNA is TGTGCCAGCGCGGAGCGCGAGAACTATGGCTACACCTTC. Protein: CASAERENYGYTF.

This clonotype appeared many times. The genes are TRBV24-1 and TRBJ1-2, with 10 bases matching TRBD1. Per germline, CDR1 KGHDR and CDR2 SFDVKD. The CDR3 loop spans 16 amino acids. Trimming cost V 0 bases and J 6 bases; bases outside gene matches: 6. CDR3 region: CATSDLPGQGNHGYTF. In nucleotides, the CDR3 is TGTGCCACCAGTGATTTGCCGGGACAGGGGAATCATGGCTACACCTTC.

This clonotype came up once. The genes are TRBV29-1 and TRBJ1-2; possibly TRBD1 for D (6 bases). The V end was cut by 1 base, the J end by 4 bases, with 10 bases between. Germline V gives CDR1 SQVTM, CDR2 ANQGSEA. CDR3 length: 13 amino acids. The CDR3: CSVEGEQGYGYTF. CDR3 nucleotides: TGCAGCGTTGAAGGGGAACAGGGCTATGGCTACACCTTC.

The sample holds a few counts of this clonotype. The chain employs TRBV7-9 and TRBJ2-1; no clear D gene. The CDR3 has 14 residues. V lost 5 bases and J lost 8, with 16 bases in between. CDR1 and CDR2 (germline): SEHNR, FQNEAQ (reference sequence). The CDR3 loop reads CASSPMADGDEQFF. The CDR3 DNA is TGTGCCAGCAGCCCCATGGCGGACGGAGATGAGCAGTTCTTC. Supplemented by reference TRBV7-9 and TRBJ2-1, the full variable domain reads DTGVSQNPRHKITKRGQNVTFRCDPISEHNRLYWYRQTLGQGPEFLTYFQNEAQLEKSRLLSDRFSAERPKGSFSTLEIQRTEQGDSAMYLCASSPMADGDEQFFGPGTRLTVL.

This chain joins TRBV19 and TRBJ1-1; D possibly corresponds to TRBD1 (5 bases). Germline lookup yields CDR1 LNHDA and CDR2 SQIVND (reference sequence). The CDR3 has 17 amino acids. Trimming removed 6 bases from V and 4 bases from J, with 24 bases in between. In nucleotides, the CDR3 is TGTGCCAGTAGGAGGCCCATGGGAGGGGCGAGGATCACTGAAGCTTTCTTT. This codes for CASRRPMGGARITEAFF.

This clonotype was seen ten or more times. The chain links TRBV12-3 or TRBV12-4 to TRBJ2-7; D is uncertain. The germline V and J ends were trimmed by 3 bases and 3 bases, with 12 bases remaining between them. This CDR3 is built from 14 residues. CDR3 bases: TGTGCCAGCAGTTTTGGAGAGACTTACTACGAGCAGTACTTC. Translation: CASSFGETYYEQYF.

The sample holds many counts of this clonotype. V gene TRBV20-1 combines with J gene TRBJ2-1; 12 nucleotides match TRBD2. The CDR3 is 14 amino acids. V was pared by 2 bases and J by 8 bases, with 4 bases of the junction left unmatched. From germline, CDR1 is DFQATT and CDR2 SNEGSKA (reference sequence). The CDR3 spells CSARRLAGVHEQFF. For the CDR3, the DNA is TGCAGTGCTAGAAGACTAGCGGGAGTTCATGAGCAGTTCTTC.

This clonotype was counted only a few times. CDR3 residues: CASSYSGTLFGNTIYF. In DNA form, the CDR3 reads TGTGCCAGCAGTTACTCCGGGACACTCTTTGGAAACACCATATATTTT. The chain employs TRBV6-9 and TRBJ1-3; D is possibly TRBD1 (6 bases). The germline V gene has CDR1 MNHGY and CDR2 SVAAGI. Trimming removed 3 bases from V and 3 bases from J, with 15 bases in between. The CDR3 totals 16 residues.

This clonotype came up a few times. The chain has TRBV6-1 and TRBJ2-7, with 9 bases that match TRBD1. The CDR3 totals 15 residues. Per the germline V gene, CDR1 is MNHNS and CDR2 is SASEGT. J gave up 5 bases and V 5 bases, and 10 bases lay outside the gene matches. The CDR3 region is CASSPAGTGFHEQYF. The DNA of the CDR3 is TGTGCCAGCAGTCCGGCAGGGACAGGGTTCCACGAGCAGTACTTC.

This clonotype was recorded at least ten times. The rearrangement joins TRBV12-3 or TRBV12-4 to TRBJ2-7; D possibly matches TRBD1 or TRBD2 (6 bases each). The CDR3 runs to 13 residues. V was cut by 10 bases and J by 6 bases, with 19 bases left in between. This CDR3 reads CATSPGAGFEQYF. The DNA for the CDR3 is TGTGCCACCAGCCCGGGGGCGGGTTTCGAGCAGTACTTC.

The V and J genes are TRBV30 and TRBJ2-1; D ambiguous. Germline values: CDR1 GTSNPN, CDR2 SVGIG (reference sequence). The CDR3 has 18 residues. Trimming shortened V by 0 bases and J by 0 bases, and 18 bases separated the two germline ends. CDR3 amino acids: CAWSVTTYLASSYNEQFF. The DNA for the CDR3 is TGTGCCTGGAGTGTAACAACTTATCTGGCGTCCTCCTACAATGAGCAGTTCTTC.